The TCR beta chain under discussion was sequenced for a study of CD8+ T cells in alopecia areata. Whole-study context: Treated patients took oral tofacitinib at 5 to 10 mg twice daily. Treated patients were scored for severity by percent of scalp affected. Whole-study findings and limits: On tofacitinib, scalp and blood still held many of the expanded lesional clones.

Specified treatment: oral pan-JAK inhibitor, 5-10 mg twice daily. Lesional scalp punch biopsies and peripheral blood came from alopecia areata patients. Of note for this clone: Its antigen is as yet unknown.

Following RNA extraction, reverse transcription yielded cDNA that acted as the sequencing template. Libraries were prepared by immunoSEQ multiplex PCR; TCRdb keeps only in-frame clonotypes and omits some of them. The sample shows about 140,000 clones, roughly 86% of them seen only once. The CDR3 length is 12 residues. Germline CDR1 is MNHEY and CDR2 is SVGAGI. The V end lost 8 bases, the J end lost 2 bases, and 9 bases lay between the germline ends. This chain connects TRBV6-5 to TRBJ2-5, with D possibly TRBD1 on 5 matching bases. The source was CD8+ T cells sorted from blood, collected at week 4, from a patient treated with tofacitinib. This TCR was sampled from a human donor with alopecia areata. The CDR3 is CASSRTQETQYF. CDR3 nucleotide sequence: TGTGCCAGCTCACGGACACAAGAGACCCAGTACTTC.